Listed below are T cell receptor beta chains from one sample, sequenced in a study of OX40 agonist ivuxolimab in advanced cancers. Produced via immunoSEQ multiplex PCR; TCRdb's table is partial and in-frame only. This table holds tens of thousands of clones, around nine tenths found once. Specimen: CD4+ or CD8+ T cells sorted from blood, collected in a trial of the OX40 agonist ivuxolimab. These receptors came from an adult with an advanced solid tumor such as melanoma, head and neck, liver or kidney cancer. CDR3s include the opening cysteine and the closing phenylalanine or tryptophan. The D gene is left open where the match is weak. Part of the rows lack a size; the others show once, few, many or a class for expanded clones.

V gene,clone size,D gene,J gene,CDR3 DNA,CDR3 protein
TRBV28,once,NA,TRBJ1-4,TGTGCCAGCAGTCGAACCGGGACCGAGAATGAAAAACTGTTTTTT,CASSRTGTENEKLFF
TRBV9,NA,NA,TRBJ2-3,TGTGCCAGCAGCGTAGCGGCTAGCGCCAGCACAGATACGCAGTATTTT,CASSVAASASTDTQYF
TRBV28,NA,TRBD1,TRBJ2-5,TGTGCCAGCAGCTATGGGGACAGGGGGGAGGGAGAGACCCAGTACTTC,CASSYGDRGEGETQYF
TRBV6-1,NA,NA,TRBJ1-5,TGTGCCAGCAGTCGGACGGGTAGCAATCAGCCCCAGCATTTT,CASSRTGSNQPQHF
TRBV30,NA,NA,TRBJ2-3,TGTGCCTGGAGTGCTATAGGAGGGGATACGCAGTATTTT,CAWSAIGGDTQYF
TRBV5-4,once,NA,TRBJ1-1,TGTGCCAGCAGTAATAGAGGGGGGGCCACTGAAGCTTTCTTT,CASSNRGGATEAFF
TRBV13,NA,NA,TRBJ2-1,TGTGCCAGCAGCGCACCACAGGGAATAGGGAATGAGCAGTTCTTC,CASSAPQGIGNEQFF
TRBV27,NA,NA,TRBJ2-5,TGTGCCAGCAGTTTCGGCCAGGTGAAGTACTTC,CASSFGQVKYF
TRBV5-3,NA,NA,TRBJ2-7,TGTGCCAGAAGCGTACGGAGAGCCTACGAGCAGTACTTC,CARSVRRAYEQYF
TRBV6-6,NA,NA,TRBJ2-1,TGTGCCAGCACCCCCGGACCAACCATCAATGAGCAGTTCTTC,CASTPGPTINEQFF
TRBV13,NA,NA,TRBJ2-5,TGTGCCAGCAGCTTGTTCTTGGAAGAGACCCAGTACTTC,CASSLFLEETQYF
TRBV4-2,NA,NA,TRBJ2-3,TGTGCCAGCAGCCATGGCGAGGAGTCTAGCACAGATACGCAGTATTTT,CASSHGEESSTDTQYF
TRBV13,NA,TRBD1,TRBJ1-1,TGTGCCAGCAGCGCGGGACAGATGAACACTGAAGCTTTCTTT,CASSAGQMNTEAFF
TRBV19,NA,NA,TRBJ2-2,TGTGCCAGTACCCCGGGACGGGGATTCTCCGGGGAGCTGTTTTTT,CASTPGRGFSGELFF
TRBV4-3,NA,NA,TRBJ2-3,TGCGCCAGCAGCCAAGACTACACAGATACGCAGTATTTT,CASSQDYTDTQYF
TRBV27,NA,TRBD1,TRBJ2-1,TGTGCCAGCACAGGGGGCCGCTACAATGAGCAGTTCTTC,CASTGGRYNEQFF
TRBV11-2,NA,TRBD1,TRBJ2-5,TGTGCCAGCAGTTCGGGGGACAGGACCCAAGAGACCCAGTACTTC,CASSSGDRTQETQYF
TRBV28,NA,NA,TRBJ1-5,TGTGCCAGCAGCTCAATCGACAGCTATTATAGCAATCAGCCCCAGCATTTT,CASSSIDSYYSNQPQHF
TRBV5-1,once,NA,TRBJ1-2,TGCGCCAGCTACGACTATTCACAGGGAGCTAACTATGGCTACACCTTC,CASYDYSQGANYGYTF
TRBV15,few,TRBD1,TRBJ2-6,TGTGCCACCAGCAGAGCAGGGACAGGGGGCCATGGGGCCAACGTCCTGACTTTC,CATSRAGTGGHGANVLTF
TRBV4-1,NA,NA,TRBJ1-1,TGCGCCAGCAGCCAAGATCCGAGCCTGAACACTGAAGCTTTCTTT,CASSQDPSLNTEAFF
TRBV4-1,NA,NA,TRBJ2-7,TGCGCCAGCAGCCAGCTCTCTGGAGGGCCTAGACACGAGCAGTACTTC,CASSQLSGGPRHEQYF
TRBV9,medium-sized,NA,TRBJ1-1,TGTGCCAGCAGCGCGGTGCAGTGGAACACTGAAGCTTTCTTT,CASSAVQWNTEAFF
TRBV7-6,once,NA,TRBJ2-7,TGTGCCAGCAGCCCATTCAGGGGTTTCGGTAGCGAGCAGTACTTC,CASSPFRGFGSEQYF
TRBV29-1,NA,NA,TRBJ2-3,TGCAGCGCCCGGGACTCCCCCACAGATACGCAGTATTTT,CSARDSPTDTQYF
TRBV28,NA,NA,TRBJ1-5,TGTGCCAGCAGCGGGACTTTCTATAGCAATCAGCCCCAGCATTTT,CASSGTFYSNQPQHF
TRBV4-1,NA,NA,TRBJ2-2,TGCGCCAGCAGGGGCACCGGGGAGCTGTTTTTT,CASRGTGELFF
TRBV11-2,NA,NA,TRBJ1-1,TGTGCCAGCAGCTTAGAGTCCAGTGTGAACACTGAAGCTTTCTTT,CASSLESSVNTEAFF
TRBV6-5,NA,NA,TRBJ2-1,TGTGCCAGCAGTTACCGCGGGGGCGGGTTGGATGAGCAGTTCTTC,CASSYRGGGLDEQFF
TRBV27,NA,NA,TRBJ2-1,TGTGCCAGCAGTTTATCCCTCGTTTTGAATGAGCAGTTCTTC,CASSLSLVLNEQFF
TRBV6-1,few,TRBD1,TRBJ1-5,TGTGCCAGCAGTGAAAGAGACAGGGAAAATCAGCCCCAGCATTTT,CASSERDRENQPQHF